This TCR beta chain is from a study of T cells in Graves' hyperthyroidism and ophthalmopathy. Amplification yielded TCR beta CDR3 regions, with RNA transcripts as the source. The TCR CDR3 was amplified in a first-round RT-PCR using the HTBI primer set. In TCRdb, the multiplex PCR reads were re-called with MiXCR into one record per CDR3 protein. Seen here are approximately 520,000 distinct CDR3 sequences, around 20% observed once, and the top ten hold about 25%. CDR1 MDHEN and CDR2 SYDVKM come from the germline V gene. The V end lost 3 bases, the J end lost 5 bases, and 11 bases lay between the germline ends. CDR3 length equals 13 residues. This clonotype has ten or more counts.

The V and J genes are TRBV28 and TRBJ2-7, with a tentative D call TRBD1 (6 bases). The origin of this receptor is a young man with Graves' hyperthyroidism. Sequencing input: blood. CDR3 sequence reads: CASSFLPGDEQYF. As DNA, the CDR3 is TGTGCCAGCAGTTTCCTTCCAGGGGACGAGCAGTACTTC.